This T cell receptor (beta chain) derives from a study of tumor-infiltrating lymphocytes in primary liver carcinoma. Across the whole study: Among the tumors, stages were T1-T3 N0M0 and sizes roughly 4.2 to 11 cm.

A few counts support this clonotype. Antigen specificity is unknown. Germline DNA was also extracted, with blood RNA taken from unsorted whole blood. What was collected before surgery was about 4 milliliters of peripheral blood. Making TCR beta cDNA involved around 520 ng total RNA and a constant-region primer. Modified slightly, ARM-PCR produced TCR beta libraries over three nested multiplex PCR rounds. Each CDR3 protein is one row after TCRdb ran MiXCR on the multiplex PCR reads. The table includes 150,000 to 200,000 distinct CDR3 sequences, over 45% detected once. The study's findings and limits: Tumors and blood were compared for top-250-clone fraction, and tumors had the significantly higher value (p = 0.039).

Sequencing was carried out using peripheral blood. The clonotype comes from a man aged 35-49 years with primary liver carcinoma and hepatitis B virus infection.

Here the CDR3 DNA reads TGCAGCGTTGCTACTAGCGGCCAAGAGACCCAGTACTTC. Translation: CSVATSGQETQYF. The rearrangement links TRBV29-1 to TRBJ2-5, with 8 bases that match TRBD2. The CDR3 contains 13 residues. J gave up 1 base and V 4 bases, and 2 bases lay outside the gene matches. The germline CDR1 and CDR2 sequences are SQVTM and ANQGSEA. Filled out from reference TRBV29-1 and TRBJ2-5, the complete variable domain reads SAVISQKPSRDICQRGTSLTIQCQVDSQVTMMFWYRQQPGQSLTLIATANQGSEATYESGFVIDKFPISRPNLTFSTLTVSNMSPEDSSIYLCSVATSGQETQYFGPGTRLLVL.